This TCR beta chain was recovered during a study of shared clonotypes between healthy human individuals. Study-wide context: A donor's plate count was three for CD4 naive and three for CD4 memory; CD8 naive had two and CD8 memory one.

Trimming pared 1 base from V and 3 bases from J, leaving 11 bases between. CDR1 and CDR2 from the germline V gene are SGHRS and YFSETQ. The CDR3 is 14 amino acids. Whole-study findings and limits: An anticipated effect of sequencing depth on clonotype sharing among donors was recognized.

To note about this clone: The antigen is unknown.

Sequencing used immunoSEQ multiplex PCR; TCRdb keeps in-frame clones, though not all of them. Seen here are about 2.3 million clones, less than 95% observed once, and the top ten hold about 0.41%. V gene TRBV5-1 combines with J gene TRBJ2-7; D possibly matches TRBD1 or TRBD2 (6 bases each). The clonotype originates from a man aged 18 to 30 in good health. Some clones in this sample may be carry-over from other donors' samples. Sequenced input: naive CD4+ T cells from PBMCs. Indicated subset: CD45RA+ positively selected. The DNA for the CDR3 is TGCGCCAGCAGCTTGAGGGGGGCCTTCTACGAGCAGTACTTC. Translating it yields CASSLRGAFYEQYF.